These T cell receptor beta chains were read from a single sample in a study of CD8 T cells in ankylosing spondylitis. TCRdb used MiXCR to reprocess the 5' RACE reads, holding one entry per CDR3 protein. The table shows more than 600,000 distinct CDR3 sequences, with around 20% occurring only once. Material for sequencing was blood, either unsorted or a sorted T cell fraction (not recorded which). Source of these receptors: a male donor with ankylosing spondylitis. CDR3s include the opening cysteine and the closing phenylalanine or tryptophan. The order of the fields is clone size, J gene, D gene, V gene, CDR3 protein, CDR3 DNA. A D gene is named only where the DNA matches it firmly. A row's size may be missing; if present it is once, few, many or a size class.

.	TRBJ2-7	TRBD2	TRBV28	CASSLYWREIQDEQYF	TGTGCCAGCAGTTTATATTGGCGGGAGATTCAGGACGAGCAGTACTTC
.	TRBJ2-6	TRBD1	TRBV7-8	CASSLGQGATGANVLTF	TGTGCCAGCAGCTTGGGACAGGGGGCAACTGGGGCCAACGTCCTGACTTTC
.	TRBJ2-7	.	TRBV7-2	CASSPTGGTFGEQYF	TGTGCCAGCAGCCCGACCGGCGGGACTTTCGGCGAGCAGTACTTC
.	TRBJ1-3	TRBD1	TRBV9	CASSAGTGLNTIYF	TGTGCCAGCAGCGCCGGGACAGGGTTGAACACCATATATTTT
few	TRBJ2-4	TRBD1	TRBV5-4	CASSLGDRAKNIQYF	TGTGCCAGCAGCTTGGGGGACAGGGCCAAAAACATTCAGTACTTC
few	TRBJ1-1	.	TRBV29-1	CSVSQGHTEAFF	TGCAGCGTAAGTCAGGGTCACACTGAAGCTTTCTTT
.	TRBJ1-2	.	TRBV7-8	CASSSHRENAGYTF	TGTGCCAGCAGCTCCCACAGGGAAAATGCAGGCTACACCTTC
.	TRBJ2-4	TRBD1	TRBV12-3/TRBV12-4	CASSSLTGDKNIQYF	TGTGCCAGCAGTTCCCTGACAGGGGACAAAAACATTCAGTACTTC
few	TRBJ2-1	TRBD2	TRBV5-1	CASSGGTSGSNEQFF	TGCGCCAGCAGCGGCGGGACTAGCGGGAGCAATGAGCAGTTCTTC
.	TRBJ2-2	.	TRBV29-1	CSVDIQGSTGELFF	TGCAGCGTTGATATCCAGGGTAGCACCGGGGAGCTGTTTTTT
many	TRBJ1-5	.	TRBV5-1	CASSLGDGNQPQHF	TGCGCCAGCAGCTTGGGGGACGGAAATCAGCCCCAGCATTTT
.	TRBJ2-2	.	TRBV21-1	CASSKDGTANTGELFF	TGTGCCAGCAGCAAAGACGGGACAGCGAACACCGGGGAGCTGTTTTTT
.	TRBJ1-5	.	TRBV18	CASSPPGPGGSQHF	TGTGCCAGCTCACCTCCTGGCCCCGGAGGTTCCCAGCATTTT
few	TRBJ2-7	TRBD2	TRBV12-3/TRBV12-4	CASSFQLASYEQYF	TGTGCCAGCAGTTTCCAACTAGCGAGCTACGAGCAGTACTTC